This T cell receptor beta chain was profiled in a study of cytomegalovirus exposure and HLA in healthy donors (dated by TCRdb to 2016 to 2017). With respect to the entire study: An earlier analysis of approximately 640 of the donors reported 250 to 300 Gb of sequence data and more than 90 million unique TCR beta sequences from about 179 million T cells. In a later genetic analysis, genome-wide SNP genotypes for about 65% of the roughly 700 donors were used, and that subset was treated as a discovery cohort. To predict cytomegalovirus infection status, the study combined high-throughput TCR immunosequencing, statistical association of individual TCRs with disease status, and machine learning. Of the roughly 400 genotyped donors, more than 75% were placed in the genetic ancestry cluster associated with self-reported Caucasian donors. The study aimed to test whether signatures of past pathogen exposure could be identified by cataloging public T cell receptors. Every repertoire in the discovery cohort had been generated on one and the same sequencing platform. Besides the first cohort of approximately 670 subjects, a separate validation cohort made up of 120 different subjects was used. About five DR-DQ haplotypes were treated as single units for association and clustering because of strong linkage in the cohort. To decide whether each TCR beta V gene segment behaved as functional or pseudogenic, an earlier analysis of over 500 of the donors relied on high-throughput TCR beta sequencing. A later analysis re-examined previously published TCR beta repertoires from roughly 720 donors and added high-resolution HLA genotyping to investigate patterns of TCR occurrence. Rather than using new phenotypic data, the later analysis identified candidate immune exposures from TCR beta sequences and from how often those sequences occurred across donors. Donor age, sex, ethnicity and CMV serostatus were collected together with the repertoire data. Both class I and class II loci were covered by HLA typing, at four-digit resolution. Among some 400 genotyped donors of the cohort, an average of around 250,000 unique TCR beta nucleotide sequences was sequenced per donor, of which roughly 17% were non-productive. An early release covering around 630 HLA-typed donors comprised roughly 300 gigabases of sequencing data and about 90 million unique TCR sequences. Typing coverage differed by locus: A, B, C, DRB1 and DQB1 were typed in about 629-630 donors, DQA1 in 522, DPA1 in around 580, and DPB1 in around 490. The study used immunosequencing to profile the T cell repertoires of several hundred subjects and linked those repertoires to cytomegalovirus serostatus.

The protocol used for the library was the immunoSEQ multiplex PCR assay. For the multiplex PCR, a mixture combining 60 forward primers for TCR Vbeta segments and 13 reverse primers for TCR Jbeta segments was used. The CDR3 region of rearranged TCR beta genes was amplified from genomic DNA with a multiplex PCR assay. The amplified TCR beta libraries were sequenced on the Illumina HiSeq System as 87-base-pair reads. Concerning the study's data processing: A later analysis counted tens of millions of unique TCR beta chains across the approximately 700 repertoires, and around 9.9 million of these chains were shared by at least two donors. To remove PCR and sequencing errors, raw reads were error-corrected and collapsed into unique sequences using a nearest-neighbor algorithm that merged closely related sequences. CDR3 sequences were aligned to IMGT reference sequences to assign V, D and J gene segments. For a sequence to be retained, a match of at least six nucleotides to both a V gene segment and a J gene segment was required. Rearrangements were classified as productive when the CDR3 lacked stop codons and remained in frame with V and J, and all other rearrangements were classified as non-productive. CDR3 was defined by IMGT convention, running from the second conserved V-encoded cysteine to the conserved J-encoded phenylalanine. The earlier analysis of 500 to 650 of the donors excluded any sequence lacking an unambiguous match to a single V gene segment. An earlier analysis of several hundred of the donors classified V segments as functional when productive rearrangements were above 56.7% and as segregating when the standard deviation between donors was above 5%. A statistical classification framework was developed to diagnose cytomegalovirus status using the catalog of TCR beta chain sequences. V and J gene assignment, in a later analysis, came from comparing TCR nucleotide sequences with IMGT/GENE-DB human TR gene sequences. A later analysis assigned CDR3 sequences and most-parsimonious VDJ recombination scenarios with the TCRdist pipeline. In a later analysis, every TCR beta chain was defined by the combination of its CDR3 amino acid sequence and its V-gene family, and reads without a unique V-gene family were dropped. To address suspected cross-contamination and a sequencing artifact, a later analysis removed approximately 590 highly shared, low-generation-probability nucleotide sequences. In a later analysis, a clonal expansion index was calculated for each public chain from normalized within-repertoire ranks of inferred template counts. In a later analysis, generation probabilities were computed with a VDJ recombination model fitted to out-of-frame rearrangements, and the resulting probabilities were checked against IGoR. In a later analysis, TCR-TCR, TCR-HLA and TCR-CMV co-occurrence was scored with hypergeometric tests, and a repertoire-size bias correction was applied to TCR pairs. A later analysis estimated false discovery rates by permuting HLA or CMV assignments 20 times. A later analysis grouped co-occurring TCRs with DBSCAN, adding TCRdist sequence similarity when clustering within HLA-allele-positive subsets. Co-occurrence clustering excluded repertoires with fewer than 30,000 or more than 120,000 public chains, plus five with anomalous nucleotide sharing. In TCRdb, the immuneACCESS table is reduced to in-frame sequences with V and J assigned. These tables do not hold every clone; where another copy was compared, an unresolved V gene accounts for under half, and the others remain unexplained. That table supplies the V and J calls and clone size; D and trimming were determined from the DNA. Counted in this sample were about 110,000 clones; roughly 80% of them appeared once. About 2.3% of the sample is held by the ten biggest clonotypes.

The cohort was made up of several hundred healthy bone marrow donors. At the time of sampling, all cohort members were nominally healthy, though unrecorded immune exposures were likely present. The donor was CMV seronegative and belonged to the group of around 400 seronegative cohort members. A peripheral blood sample was collected from each donor, and TCR beta sequencing was performed on peripheral blood mononuclear cells. Genomic DNA extraction from the blood cell samples was performed with the Qiagen DNeasy Blood Extraction Kit. The paper as a whole reports these results and caveats: Compared with equally common non-associated chains, HLA-associated TCR beta chains in a later analysis were more clonally expanded and had lower generation probabilities. The study gave a list of some 150 TCR beta chains associated with cytomegalovirus. Because HLA typing was missing for some donors at each locus, association tests included only the typed subset. The cohort was sequenced for TCR beta chains only, and without alpha or paired-chain data the features that could be detected were limited. In both the original and validation cohorts, the classifier was reported to diagnose cytomegalovirus status with high specificity and sensitivity. In an earlier analysis of roughly 560 of the donors, most TCR beta V segments were observed in productive rearrangements about 90% or about 30% of the time, broadly matching IMGT annotations. A later analysis found that most CMV-associated TCR beta chains appeared HLA-restricted, with HLA associations seemingly driven largely by CMV exposure. V-gene and J-gene trimming of TCR beta chains was associated with a missense DCLRE1C variant in a later genetic analysis, and the association was replicated in an independent cohort. Linkage disequilibrium might explain the correlated functional status among segregating V segments, but an unknown experimental factor could not be ruled out. The earlier analysis of approximately 560 of the donors excluded roughly 17 rarely observed V segments, including chromosome 9 orphons, because counts were too low. Across donors, most TCR sequences were observed very rarely, whereas some public TCRs were present in many individuals. A group of highly shared sequence variants was considered likely to be a technical artifact of the sequencing pipeline. The 87-base-pair reads could not distinguish some IMGT-functional V segments, including TRBV6-2 and TRBV6-3, so those segments were excluded. Roughly uniform sequencing depth across donors was assumed in presence/absence analyses, although this assumption may not hold. It was suggested by the authors that the approach could potentially be generalized to other disease states and immunological phenotypes. Strong co-occurrence of HLA alleles, especially DR and DQ, made assigning TCR associations to individual alleles difficult. In a later analysis, TCR association rates were found to vary across HLA loci, with the most associated TCRs seen for DRB1 alleles and the fewest for HLA-C alleles. CMV serostatus was the only immune exposure information available for the cohort. A later analysis associated 16,951 TCR beta sequences with specific HLA alleles at a false discovery rate of 0.05. A further reported finding was that TCR beta sequences accurately predicted the HLA-A and HLA-B alleles for most subjects in the first cohort. A later genetic analysis reported fewer N-insertions in productive TCRs among donors in an Asian-associated ancestry cluster than the roughly 700-donor mean. Several of the top co-occurrence clusters appeared to be linked to parvovirus B19, influenza, CMV and Epstein-Barr virus, according to a later analysis. In vitro tests confirmed that a few of the cytomegalovirus-associated TCR beta chains recognize cytomegalovirus antigens.

As regards this clone: No antigen is known for it. No much larger clone exists at a distance of one base, and base qualities are not known.

The CDR3 numbers 13 residues from cysteine through phenylalanine. Kept here is only the CDR3 DNA, which spans 39 bases and is read in frame from base 1. CDR1 and CDR2 (SGDLS, YYNGEE) derive from the germline V gene. Unmatched junction bases come to 3, with V trimmed by 7 bases and J by 4 bases. The sequence came from a man aged 30-40 years in good health and CMV-seronegative. The sequencing sample was made of PBMCs. The chain is assembled from TRBV9 and TRBJ2-7, with 12 bases aligning to TRBD2. Here is the DNA: TGTGCCAGCGGGGGGACTAGCGGGTACGAGCAGTACTTC. Its translation reads: CASGGTSGYEQYF.